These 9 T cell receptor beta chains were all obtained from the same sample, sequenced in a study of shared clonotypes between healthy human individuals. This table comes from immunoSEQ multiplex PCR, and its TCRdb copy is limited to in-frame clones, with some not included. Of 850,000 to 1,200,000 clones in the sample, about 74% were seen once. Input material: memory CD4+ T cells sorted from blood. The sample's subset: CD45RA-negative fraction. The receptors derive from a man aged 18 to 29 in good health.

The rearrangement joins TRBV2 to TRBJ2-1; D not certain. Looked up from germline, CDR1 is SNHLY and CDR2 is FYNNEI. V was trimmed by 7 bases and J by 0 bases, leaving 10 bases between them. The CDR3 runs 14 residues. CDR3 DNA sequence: TGTGCCAGCACTAGGGATAACTCCTACAATGAGCAGTTCTTC. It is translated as CASTRDNSYNEQFF.

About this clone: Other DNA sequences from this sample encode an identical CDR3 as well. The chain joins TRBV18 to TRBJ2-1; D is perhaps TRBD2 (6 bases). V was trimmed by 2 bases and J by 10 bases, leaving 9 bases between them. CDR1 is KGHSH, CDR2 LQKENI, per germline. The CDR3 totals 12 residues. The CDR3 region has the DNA TGTGCCAGCTCACCAGGGGGGTACGAGCAGTTCTTC. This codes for CASSPGGYEQFF.

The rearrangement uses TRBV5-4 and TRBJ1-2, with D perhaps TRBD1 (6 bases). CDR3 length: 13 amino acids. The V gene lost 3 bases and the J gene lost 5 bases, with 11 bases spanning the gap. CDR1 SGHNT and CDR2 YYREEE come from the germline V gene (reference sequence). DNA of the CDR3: TGTGCCAGCAGCTATACAGGGAATTATGGCTACACCTTC. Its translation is CASSYTGNYGYTF.

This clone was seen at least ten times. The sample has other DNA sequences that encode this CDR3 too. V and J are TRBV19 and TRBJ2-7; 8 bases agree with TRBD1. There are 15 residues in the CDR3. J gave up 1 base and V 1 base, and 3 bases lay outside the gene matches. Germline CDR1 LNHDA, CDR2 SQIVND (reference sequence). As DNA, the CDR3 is TGTGCCAGTAGTATAGGTACAGGGGGTTCCTACGAGCAGTACTTC. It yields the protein CASSIGTGGSYEQYF.

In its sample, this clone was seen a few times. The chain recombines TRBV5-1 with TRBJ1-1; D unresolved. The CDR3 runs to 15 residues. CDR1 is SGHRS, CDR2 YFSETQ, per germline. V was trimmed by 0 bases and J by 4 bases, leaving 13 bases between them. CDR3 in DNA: TGCGCCAGCAGCTTGGCCTCTGACACTGGCACTGAAGCTTTCTTT. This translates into CASSLASDTGTEAFF.

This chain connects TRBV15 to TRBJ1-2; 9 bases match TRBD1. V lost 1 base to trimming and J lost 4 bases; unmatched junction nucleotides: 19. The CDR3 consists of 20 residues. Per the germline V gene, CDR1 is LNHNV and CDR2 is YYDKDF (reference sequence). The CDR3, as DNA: TGTGCCACCAGCAGAGCCGTCCAGGGACAGGGCAAGGGAAGCAGCTATGGCTACACCTTC. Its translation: CATSRAVQGQGKGSSYGYTF.

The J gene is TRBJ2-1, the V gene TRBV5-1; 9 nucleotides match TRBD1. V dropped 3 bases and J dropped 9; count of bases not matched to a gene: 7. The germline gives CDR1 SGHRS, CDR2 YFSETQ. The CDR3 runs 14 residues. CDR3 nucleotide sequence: TGCGCCAGCAGCTCGGGACAGGGTTTCGGTGAGCAGTTCTTC. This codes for CASSSGQGFGEQFF.

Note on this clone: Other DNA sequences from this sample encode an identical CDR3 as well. CDR3 nucleotide sequence: TGTGCCAGCAGCTTAGGTCCGTTCACAGATACGCAGTATTTT. Translation: CASSLGPFTDTQYF. The chain has TRBV7-2 and TRBJ2-3; D gene unclear. Trimming cost V 1 base and J 2 bases, with 7 bases left between them. The CDR3 spans 14 residues. Germline lookup yields CDR1 SGHTA and CDR2 FQGNSA.

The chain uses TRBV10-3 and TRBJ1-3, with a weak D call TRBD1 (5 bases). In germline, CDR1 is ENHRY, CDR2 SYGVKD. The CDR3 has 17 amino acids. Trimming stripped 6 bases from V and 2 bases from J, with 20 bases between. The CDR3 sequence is CAISLTAGTATGNTIYF. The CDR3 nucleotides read TGTGCCATCAGCTTGACGGCCGGGACCGCCACTGGAAACACCATATATTTT.